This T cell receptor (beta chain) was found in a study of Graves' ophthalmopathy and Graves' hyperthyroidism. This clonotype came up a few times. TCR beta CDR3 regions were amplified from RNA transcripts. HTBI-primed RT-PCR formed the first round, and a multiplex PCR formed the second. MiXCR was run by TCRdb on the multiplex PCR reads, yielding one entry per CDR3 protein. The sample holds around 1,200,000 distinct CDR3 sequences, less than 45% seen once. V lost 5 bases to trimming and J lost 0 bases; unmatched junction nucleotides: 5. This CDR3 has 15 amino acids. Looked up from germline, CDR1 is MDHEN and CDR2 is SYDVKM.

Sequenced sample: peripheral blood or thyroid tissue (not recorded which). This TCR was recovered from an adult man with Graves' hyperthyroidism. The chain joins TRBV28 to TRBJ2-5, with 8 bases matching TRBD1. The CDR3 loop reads CASSTRTGHQETQYF. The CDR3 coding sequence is TGTGCCAGCAGTACCCGGACAGGGCACCAAGAGACCCAGTACTTC.